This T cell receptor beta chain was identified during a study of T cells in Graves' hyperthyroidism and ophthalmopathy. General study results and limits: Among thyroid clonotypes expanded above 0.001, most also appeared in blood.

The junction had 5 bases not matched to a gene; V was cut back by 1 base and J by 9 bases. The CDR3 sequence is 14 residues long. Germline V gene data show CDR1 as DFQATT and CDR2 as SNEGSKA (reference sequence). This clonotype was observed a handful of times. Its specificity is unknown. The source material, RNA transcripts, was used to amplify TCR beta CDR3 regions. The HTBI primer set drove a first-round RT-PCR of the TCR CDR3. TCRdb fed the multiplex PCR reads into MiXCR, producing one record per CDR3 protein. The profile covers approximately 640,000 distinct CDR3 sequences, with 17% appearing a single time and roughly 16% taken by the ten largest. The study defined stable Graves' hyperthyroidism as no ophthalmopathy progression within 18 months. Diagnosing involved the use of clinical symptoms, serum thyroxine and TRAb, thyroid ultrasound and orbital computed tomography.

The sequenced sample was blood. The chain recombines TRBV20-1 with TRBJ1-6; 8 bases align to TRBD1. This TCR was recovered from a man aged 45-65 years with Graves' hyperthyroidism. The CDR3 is CSARGDRTSSPLHF. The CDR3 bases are TGCAGTGCTAGAGGGGACAGGACTTCTTCACCCCTCCACTTT.